This T cell receptor (beta chain) emerged from a study of PD-1 blockade in classical Hodgkin lymphoma. Study results and limitations: Newly diagnosed patients reportedly had lower baseline TCR diversity than healthy donors.

Following autologous stem cell transplantation, relapse occurred in every patient, and exposure to brentuximab vedotin varied. Trimming took off 4 bases at V and 0 bases at J, with 16 bases between the two ends. The CDR3 runs to 16 residues. Germline V gene data show CDR1 as MGHRA and CDR2 as YSYEKL. The protocol was immunoSEQ multiplex PCR, while the TCRdb copy is restricted to in-frame clones and leaves out a portion. The data contain 95,000 to 100,000 clones, 75% to 90% of them singletons. As concerns this clone: Its antigen remains unidentified.

The chain recombines TRBV4-1 with TRBJ2-7, with D possibly being TRBD2 (6 bases). The material sequenced was peripheral blood mononuclear cells (PBMCs), taken before the second cycle of nivolumab. The source is a human donor with classical Hodgkin lymphoma. Here the CDR3 reads CASSLEAGGDSYEQYF. The CDR3 nucleotides are TGCGCCAGCAGCCTAGAGGCTGGCGGGGACTCCTACGAGCAGTACTTC.